The T cell receptor (beta chain) under discussion was sequenced for a study of cytomegalovirus exposure and HLA in healthy donors. It was with 60 Vbeta and 13 Jbeta primers that the PCR ran. This table comes from immunoSEQ multiplex PCR, and its TCRdb copy is limited to in-frame clones, with some not included. The table records roughly 100,000 clones, about 80% of them present only once. The length of the CDR3 is 18 residues. The V and J ends lost 2 bases and 0 bases, in that order; junction bases with no gene match: 9. Germline lookup yields CDR1 SGHRS and CDR2 YFSETQ. This receptor was identified in a man between 18 and 35 years old in good health and CMV-seropositive. The chain carries TRBV5-1 and TRBJ1-4; 8 positions agree with TRBD1. The sample was PBMCs. This CDR3 reads CASSLGQGQFATNEKLFF. The CDR3 DNA is TGCGCCAGCAGCTTAGGACAGGGACAGTTTGCAACTAATGAAAAACTGTTTTTT.